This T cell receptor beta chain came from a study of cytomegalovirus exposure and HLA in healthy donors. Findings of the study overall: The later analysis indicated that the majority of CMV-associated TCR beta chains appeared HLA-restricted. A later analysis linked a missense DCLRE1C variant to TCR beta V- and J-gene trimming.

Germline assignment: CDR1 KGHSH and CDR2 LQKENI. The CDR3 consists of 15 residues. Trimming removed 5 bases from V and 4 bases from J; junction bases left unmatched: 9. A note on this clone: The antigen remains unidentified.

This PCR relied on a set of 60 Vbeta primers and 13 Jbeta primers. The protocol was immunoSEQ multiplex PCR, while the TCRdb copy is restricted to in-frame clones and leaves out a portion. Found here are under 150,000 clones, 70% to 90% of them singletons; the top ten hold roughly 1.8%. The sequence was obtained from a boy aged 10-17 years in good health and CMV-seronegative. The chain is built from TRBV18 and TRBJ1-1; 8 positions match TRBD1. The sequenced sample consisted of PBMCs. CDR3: CASSTQGVGGTEAFF. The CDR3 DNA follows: TGTGCCAGCTCAACACAGGGGGTTGGGGGCACTGAAGCTTTCTTT. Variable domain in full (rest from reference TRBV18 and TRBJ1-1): NAGVMQNPRHLVRRRGQEARLRCSPMKGHSHVYWYRQLPEEGLKFMVYLQKENIIDESGMPKERFSAEFPKEGPSILRIQQVVRGDSAAYFCASSTQGVGGTEAFFGQGTRLTVV.